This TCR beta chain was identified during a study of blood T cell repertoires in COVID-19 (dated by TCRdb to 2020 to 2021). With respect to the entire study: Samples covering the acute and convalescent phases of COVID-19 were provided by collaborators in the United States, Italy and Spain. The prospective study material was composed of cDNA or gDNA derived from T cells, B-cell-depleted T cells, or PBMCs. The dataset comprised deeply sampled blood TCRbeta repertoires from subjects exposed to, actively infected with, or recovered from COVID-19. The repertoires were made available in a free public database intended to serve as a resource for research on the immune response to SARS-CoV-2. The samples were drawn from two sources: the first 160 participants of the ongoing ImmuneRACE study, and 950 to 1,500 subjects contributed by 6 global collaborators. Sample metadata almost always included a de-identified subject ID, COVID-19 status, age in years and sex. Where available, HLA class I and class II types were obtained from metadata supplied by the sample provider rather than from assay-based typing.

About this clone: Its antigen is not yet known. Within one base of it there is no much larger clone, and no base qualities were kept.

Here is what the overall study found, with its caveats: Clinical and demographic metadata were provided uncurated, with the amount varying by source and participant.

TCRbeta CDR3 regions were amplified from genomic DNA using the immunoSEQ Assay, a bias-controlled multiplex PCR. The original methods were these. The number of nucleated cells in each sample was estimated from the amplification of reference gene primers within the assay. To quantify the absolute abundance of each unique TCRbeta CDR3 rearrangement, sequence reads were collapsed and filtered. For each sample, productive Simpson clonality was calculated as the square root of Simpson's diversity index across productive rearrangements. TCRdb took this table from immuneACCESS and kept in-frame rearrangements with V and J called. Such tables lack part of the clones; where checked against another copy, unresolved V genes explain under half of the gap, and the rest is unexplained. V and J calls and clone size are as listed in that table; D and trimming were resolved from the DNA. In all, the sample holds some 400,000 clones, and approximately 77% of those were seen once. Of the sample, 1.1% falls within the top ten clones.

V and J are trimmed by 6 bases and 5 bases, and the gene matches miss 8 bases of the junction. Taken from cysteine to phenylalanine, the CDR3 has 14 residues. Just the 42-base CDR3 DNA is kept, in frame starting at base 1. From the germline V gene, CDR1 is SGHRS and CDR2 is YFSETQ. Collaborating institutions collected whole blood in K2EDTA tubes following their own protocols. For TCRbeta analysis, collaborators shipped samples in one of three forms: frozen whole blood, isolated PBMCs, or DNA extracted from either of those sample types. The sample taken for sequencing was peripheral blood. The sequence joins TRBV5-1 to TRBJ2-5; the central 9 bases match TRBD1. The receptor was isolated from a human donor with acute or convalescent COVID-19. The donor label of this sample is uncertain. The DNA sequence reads TGCGCCAGCACTACAGGGGGCTCAGTGGAGACCCAGTACTTC. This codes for CASTTGGSVETQYF.